One sample yielded the 3 T cell receptor beta chains listed below, sequenced in a study of regulatory and conventional T cells in RAG deficiency (dated by TCRdb to about 2017). Before genomic DNA extraction, conventional CD4+ T cells were purified from blood as CD25-low CD127-high cells. Libraries were constructed by the immunoSEQ multiplex PCR assay. TCRdb carries this immuneACCESS record with in-frame sequences only. Its versions omit some clonotypes, under half of them owing to an unresolved V gene in the studies checked, with the rest unexplained. A total of about 46,000 clones appear in this sample, around 90% of them only once. About 0.53% of the sample belongs to the ten largest clones. These records were also assigned to another study, of regulatory T cells. In that second paper, the authors write: The multiplex PCR relied on 52 forward TRBV primers and 13 reverse TRBJ primers, and amplification bias was corrected through assay-based and computational methods.

Material for sequencing was CD4+ effector T cells sorted from blood. These receptors were collected from a human donor in good health.

The chain uses TRBV6-6 and TRBJ2-5; 11 nucleotides match TRBD2. Germline CDR1 MNHNY, CDR2 SVGAGI (reference sequence). V lost 4 bases, J lost 2 bases, and 3 bases stayed unmatched. The length of the CDR3 is 15 residues. CDR3 sequence (DNA): TGTGCCAGCAGTTCCAGACTAGCGGGACAAGAGACCCAGTACTTC. It yields the protein CASSSRLAGQETQYF.

The chain couples TRBV29-1 to TRBJ1-3; D gene ambiguous. Germline CDR1 reads SQVTM; CDR2 reads ANQGSEA. The ends were cut back, 5 bases at V and 0 bases at J, with 5 bases in the middle. This CDR3 has 12 residues. The CDR3 spells CSVKISGNTIYF. DNA of the CDR3: TGCAGCGTTAAAATCTCTGGAAACACCATATATTTT.

The chain uses TRBV5-6 and TRBJ1-2; TRBD1 aligns across 10 bases. Germline CDR1 is SGHDT and CDR2 is YYEEEE. The V and J ends lost 4 bases and 12 bases, in that order; junction bases with no gene match: 15. The CDR3 sequence is 15 residues long. The CDR3 region is CASSENYRDRGLNTF. CDR3 nucleotides: TGTGCCAGCAGCGAAAACTACCGGGACAGGGGATTAAACACCTTC.